A selection of T cell receptor beta chains follows, all from one sample in a study of blood T cell repertoires in COVID-19. TCRdb keeps only in-frame clones here, not all; method: immunoSEQ multiplex PCR. The sample has about 270,000 clones, 85% to 90% seen once. The sample taken for sequencing was PBMCs or T cells enriched from blood (not recorded which). All receptors derive from a woman aged 25 to 39 with acute COVID-19. Both conserved end residues are part of each CDR3. D genes are given only for firm matches. Some rows have no size entry. The others give once, few or many, or a class for an expanded clone.

size,J,D,V,CDR3,DNA
NA,TRBJ2-7,NA,TRBV27,CASSLLDGGYEQYF,TGTGCCAGCAGTTTACTTGACGGGGGCTACGAGCAGTACTTC
NA,TRBJ1-5,TRBD1,TRBV11-2,CASSRTGDQPQHF,TGTGCCAGCAGCCGGACAGGGGATCAGCCCCAGCATTTT
once,TRBJ2-1,NA,TRBV19,CATLQGLDNEQFF,TGTGCCACACTACAGGGCTTGGACAATGAGCAGTTCTTC
once,TRBJ1-4,NA,TRBV30,CAWSVLQGNEKLFF,TGTGCCTGGAGTGTACTACAGGGCAACGAAAAACTGTTTTTT
NA,TRBJ2-7,TRBD2,TRBV5-1,CASSPRGGPVGAYEQYF,TGCGCCAGCAGTCCCCGGGGAGGGCCTGTTGGGGCCTACGAGCAGTACTTC
once,TRBJ1-2,NA,TRBV18,CASSPSNGYTF,TGTGCCAGCTCACCAAGCAATGGCTACACCTTC
NA,TRBJ2-2,TRBD2,TRBV2,CASKGTSGRVMTGELFF,TGTGCCAGCAAGGGGACTAGCGGGAGGGTTATGACCGGGGAGCTGTTTTTT
NA,TRBJ1-5,NA,TRBV28,CASSFGPGVNSNQPQHF,NA
NA,TRBJ2-2,TRBD1,TRBV19,CASSIGTGETGELFF,TGTGCCAGTAGTATCGGTACAGGGGAAACCGGGGAGCTGTTTTTT
NA,TRBJ2-1,TRBD2,TRBV24-1,CATSGGGYNEQFF,TGTGCCACCAGTGGGGGGGGATACAATGAGCAGTTCTTC
NA,TRBJ1-2,NA,TRBV1,CTSSQDPIYGYTF,TGCACCAGCAGCCAAGACCCCATCTATGGCTACACCTTC
NA,TRBJ2-4,NA,TRBV19,CASSAGLNIQYF,TGTGCCAGTAGTGCAGGGTTAAACATTCAGTACTTC
NA,TRBJ1-5,NA,TRBV27,CASSFSGNSNQPQHF,TGTGCCAGCAGTTTTTCAGGGAATAGCAATCAGCCCCAGCATTTT
NA,TRBJ1-2,NA,TRBV28,CASSLSDSRYYGYTF,TGTGCCAGCAGTTTATCGGACAGCAGGTACTATGGCTACACCTTC